This note documents a single T cell receptor (beta chain) sequence. Antigen specificity is unknown. Germline-derived CDR1 and CDR2 are ENHRY and SYGVKD. V lost 4 bases and J lost 4; bases outside the gene matches: 7. CDR3 length: 15 residues. This sample was taken from a study of shared clonotypes between healthy human individuals. From CD4+ cells came CD45RA+ naive and CD45RA-negative memory subsets. At deep level, the assay was performed. Here immunoSEQ multiplex PCR was the method, and the copy in TCRdb shows in-frame clones only, minus some. The sample lists millions of clones, around 94% seen once, with 0.11% to 0.15% in the top ten. Points from the study as a whole: Among donors, clonotype sharing was expected to be affected by sequencing depth.

The material sequenced was naive CD4+ T cells sorted from blood. Stated subset: CD45RA+ positively selected. The V call is TRBV10-3, the J call TRBJ2-3; 8 nucleotides match TRBD1. This receptor was taken from a man younger than 35 in good health. CDR3 sequence reads: CAISGRQGISDTQYF. The CDR3 DNA is TGTGCCATCAGTGGAAGACAGGGGATCTCAGATACGCAGTATTTT.